This TCR beta chain originates from a study of cytomegalovirus exposure and HLA in healthy donors. This CDR3 has 16 residues. Trimming cost V 1 base and J 2 bases; bases outside gene matches: 3. The V gene's germline CDR1 is LNHNV and CDR2 YYDKDF (reference sequence). The study ran its PCR with 60 Vbeta and 13 Jbeta primers. The assay was immunoSEQ multiplex PCR, and TCRdb's table has in-frame clones only and misses some. There are about 140,000 clones in the sample; around 66% occur only once, and 6.5% lies in the top ten. Material for sequencing was PBMCs. The chain recombines TRBV15 with TRBJ2-3; 10 nucleotides line up with TRBD1. This receptor was identified in a woman aged 55-70 years in good health and CMV-seronegative. CDR3: CATSRAGTGDTDTQYF. The CDR3 bases are TGTGCCACCAGCAGAGCGGGGACAGGGGACACAGATACGCAGTATTTT.